This T cell receptor (beta chain) appears in the sequencing data of a study of OX40 agonist ivuxolimab in advanced cancers. Study-level background: Ivuxolimab, which is an agonistic anti-OX40 (CD134) antibody, was administered to the patients. Anti-PD-1, anti-PD-L1 or anti-CTLA-4 therapy given earlier was allowed, and roughly 38% had some. A partial response was reached by three patients: one with hepatocellular carcinoma and two with cutaneous melanoma.

Data came from immunoSEQ multiplex PCR; TCRdb stores just in-frame clones and leaves some out. The sample lists fewer than 55,000 clones, about 80% seen once, with 1.5% to 2% in the top ten. V shed 2 bases, J shed 1 base, and the junction held 2 bases outside the gene matches. The germline V gene encodes CDR1 SGHAT and CDR2 FQDESV (reference sequence). This CDR3 contains 14 residues. The rearrangement links TRBV11-1 to TRBJ2-7, with 7 bases lining up with TRBD1. The sample here was CD4+ or CD8+ T cells sorted from blood, taken in a trial of the OX40 agonist ivuxolimab. The clonotype was recovered from an adult with an advanced solid tumor such as melanoma, head and neck, liver or kidney cancer. CDR3 DNA sequence: TGTGCCAGCAGCTTACCGGACAGGTCCTACGAGCAGTACTTC. Encoded protein: CASSLPDRSYEQYF. Full variable domain (rest looked up from reference TRBV11-1 and TRBJ2-7): EAEVAQSPRYKITEKSQAVAFWCDPISGHATLYWYRQILGQGPELLVQFQDESVVDDSQLPKDRFSAERLKGVDSTLKIQPAELGDSAMYLCASSLPDRSYEQYFGPGTRLTVT.